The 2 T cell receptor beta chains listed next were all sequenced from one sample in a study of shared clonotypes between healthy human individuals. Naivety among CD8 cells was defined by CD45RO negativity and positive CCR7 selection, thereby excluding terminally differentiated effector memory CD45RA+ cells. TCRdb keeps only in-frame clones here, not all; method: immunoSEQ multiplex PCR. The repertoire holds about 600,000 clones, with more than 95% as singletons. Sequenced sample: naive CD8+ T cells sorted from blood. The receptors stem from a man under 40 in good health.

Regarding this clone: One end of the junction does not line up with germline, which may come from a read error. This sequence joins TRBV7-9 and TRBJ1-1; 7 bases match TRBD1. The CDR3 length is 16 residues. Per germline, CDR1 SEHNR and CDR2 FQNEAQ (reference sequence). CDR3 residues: CASSLARGQENAEAFF. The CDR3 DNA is TGTGCCAGCAGCTTAGCGAGGGGGCAGGAGAACGCTGAAGCTTTCTTT. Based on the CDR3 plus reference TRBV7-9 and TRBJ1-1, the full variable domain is DTGVSQNPRHKITKRGQNVTFRCDPISEHNRLYWYRQTLGQGPEFLTYFQNEAQLEKSRLLSDRFSAERPKGSFSTLEIQRTEQGDSAMYLCASSLARGQENAEAFFGQGTRLTVV.

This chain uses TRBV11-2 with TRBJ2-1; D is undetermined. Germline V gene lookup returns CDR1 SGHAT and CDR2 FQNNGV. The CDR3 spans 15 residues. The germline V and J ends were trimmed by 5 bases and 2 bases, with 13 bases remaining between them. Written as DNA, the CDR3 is TGTGCCAGCAGCCCTGGGGTAGCACCCTACAATGAGCAGTTCTTC. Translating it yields CASSPGVAPYNEQFF.